This T cell receptor beta chain emerged from a study of blood T cell repertoires in COVID-19. Overall study context: COVID-19 samples collected from the United States, Italy and Spain covered acute and convalescent phases. T cells, B-cell-depleted T cells, or PBMCs supplied cDNA or gDNA.

This clone was counted once. In the authors' methods: Amplified reference gene primers provided the basis for estimating nucleated cell counts. The assay was immunoSEQ multiplex PCR, and TCRdb's table has in-frame clones only and misses some. V and J calls and clone size come straight from that table; D and trimming were deduced from the DNA. The data contain fewer than 250,000 clones, 80% to 90% of them singletons. The germline V gene encodes CDR1 KGHDR and CDR2 SFDVKD. Trimming took 4 bases from V and 1 from J; bases not matched to a gene: 3. This CDR3 has 16 amino acids. Recruitment covered under 25 US areas and drew participants whose ages spanned about 18 to 100 years.

The sequenced sample was PBMCs or T cells enriched from blood (not recorded which). The TCR was taken from a woman aged 40 to 50 with acute COVID-19. This chain joins TRBV24-1 and TRBJ2-2; 9 nucleotides match TRBD2. The CDR3 bases are TGTGCCACCAGTGAACCTAGCGGGATGAACACCGGGGAGCTGTTTTTT. This codes for CATSEPSGMNTGELFF.